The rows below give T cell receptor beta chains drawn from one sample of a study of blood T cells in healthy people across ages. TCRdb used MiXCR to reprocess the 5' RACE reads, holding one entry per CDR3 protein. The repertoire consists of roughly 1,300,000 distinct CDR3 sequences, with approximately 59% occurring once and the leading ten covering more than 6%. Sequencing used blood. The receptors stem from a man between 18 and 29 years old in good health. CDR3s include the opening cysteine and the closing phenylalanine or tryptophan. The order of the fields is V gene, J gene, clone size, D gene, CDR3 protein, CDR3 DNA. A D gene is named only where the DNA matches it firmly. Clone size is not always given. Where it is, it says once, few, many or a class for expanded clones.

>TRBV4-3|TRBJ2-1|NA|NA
CASSQDLGRYNEQFF
TGCGCCAGCAGCCAAGATCTGGGACGGTACAATGAGCAGTTCTTC
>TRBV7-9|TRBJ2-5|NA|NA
CASSLVLQFEETQYF
TGTGCCAGCAGCTTAGTTCTACAATTTGAAGAGACCCAGTACTTC
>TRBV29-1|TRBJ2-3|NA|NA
CSAQKTGSPTDTQYF
TGCAGCGCCCAAAAAACCGGGTCCCCCACAGATACGCAGTATTTT
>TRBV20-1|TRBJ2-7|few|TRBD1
CSARGRQGGEQYF
TGCAGTGCTAGGGGAAGACAGGGGGGGGAGCAGTACTTC
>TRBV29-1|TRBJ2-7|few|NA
CSVEDRGASRTYEQYF
TGCAGCGTTGAAGATCGGGGAGCAAGTAGGACCTACGAGCAGTACTTC
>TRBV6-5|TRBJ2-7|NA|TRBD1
CASQRDRDHEQYF
TGTGCCTCCCAAAGGGACAGGGACCACGAGCAGTACTTC
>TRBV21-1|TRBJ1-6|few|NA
CASSKARESPLHF
TGTGCCAGCAGCAAAGCGCGGGAATCACCCCTCCACTTT
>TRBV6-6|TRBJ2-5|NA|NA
CASSYSIGLDQETQYF
TGTGCCAGCAGTTACTCGATTGGTCTAGACCAAGAGACCCAGTACTTC
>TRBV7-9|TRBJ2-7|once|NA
CASSLGVWTEGEQYF
TGTGCCAGCAGCTTAGGCGTGTGGACAGAGGGCGAGCAGTACTTC
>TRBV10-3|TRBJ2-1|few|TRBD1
CAIRIQGDINNEQFF
TGTGCCATCAGAATCCAGGGGGACATAAACAATGAGCAGTTCTTC
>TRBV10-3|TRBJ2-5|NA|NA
CAMSDGRGPKTQYF
TGTGCCATGTCTGATGGCAGGGGCCCCAAGACCCAGTACTTC
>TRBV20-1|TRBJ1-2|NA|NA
CSARDPGGRRGYTF
TGCAGTGCTAGAGATCCGGGAGGGCGCCGAGGCTACACCTTC
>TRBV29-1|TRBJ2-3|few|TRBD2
CSVEGGTSGITDTQYF
TGCAGCGTTGAAGGAGGAACTAGCGGAATCACAGATACGCAGTATTTT
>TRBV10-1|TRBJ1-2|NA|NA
CASSESSGSSYGYTF
TGCGCCAGCAGTGAGTCCTCAGGCTCGTCCTATGGCTACACCTTC
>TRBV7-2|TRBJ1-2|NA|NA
CVSSVAGGTGYTF
TGTGTCAGCAGCGTGGCGGGAGGCACCGGCTACACCTTC
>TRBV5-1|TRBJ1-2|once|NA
CASASGPLEGYTF
TGCGCCAGCGCCTCAGGGCCCCTAGAGGGCTACACCTTC
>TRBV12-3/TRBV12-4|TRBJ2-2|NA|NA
CASSLAAGGTGELFF
TGTGCCAGCAGTTTAGCCGCAGGGGGGACCGGGGAGCTGTTTTTT
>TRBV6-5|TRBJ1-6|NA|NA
CASSYRQALNSPLHF
TGTGCCAGCAGTTACCGACAGGCTCTTAATTCACCCCTCCACTTT
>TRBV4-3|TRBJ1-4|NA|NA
CASSQDLVGGAEKLFF
TGCGCCAGCAGCCAAGATCTAGTAGGAGGGGCTGAAAAACTGTTTTTT
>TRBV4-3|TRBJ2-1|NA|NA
CASSRRRGLYNEQFF
TGCGCCAGCAGCCGCCGTCGGGGTCTCTACAATGAGCAGTTCTTC
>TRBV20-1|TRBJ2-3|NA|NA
CSARGGRNRVNAQYF
TGCAGTGCTAGAGGGGGCCGGAACCGGGTCAACGCGCAGTATTTT
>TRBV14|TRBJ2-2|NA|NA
CASSQDARTAGRNTGELFF
TGTGCCAGCAGCCAAGATGCGCGCACGGCGGGTAGGAACACCGGGGAGCTGTTTTTT
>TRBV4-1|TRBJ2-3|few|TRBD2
CASSQIGARRGGPDTQYF
TGCGCCAGCAGCCAGATAGGGGCTAGGCGGGGGGGCCCAGATACGCAGTATTTT
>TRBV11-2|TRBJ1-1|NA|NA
CASSPALNTEAFF
TGTGCCAGCAGCCCGGCTTTGAACACTGAAGCTTTCTTT
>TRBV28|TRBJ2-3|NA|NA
CASRHLQAMSTDTQYF
TGTGCCAGCCGCCACCTCCAAGCGATGTCGACAGATACGCAGTATTTT
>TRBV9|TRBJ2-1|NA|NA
CASRQGGSSYNEQFF
TGTGCCAGCAGACAAGGAGGGAGCTCCTACAATGAGCAGTTCTTC
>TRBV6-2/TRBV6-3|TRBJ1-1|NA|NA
CASANGQLNTEAFF
TGTGCCAGCGCCAACGGACAGTTGAACACTGAAGCTTTCTTT
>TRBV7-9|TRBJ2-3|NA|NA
CASSLVGPSTDTQYF
TGTGCCAGCAGCTTAGTAGGTCCTAGCACAGATACGCAGTATTTT
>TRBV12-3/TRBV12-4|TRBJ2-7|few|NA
CASSLLPGTYEQYF
TGTGCCAGCAGTTTATTGCCGGGGACCTACGAGCAGTACTTC
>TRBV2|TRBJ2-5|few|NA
CAGGRLGAETQYF
TGTGCCGGGGGTCGGCTGGGGGCCGAGACCCAGTACTTC
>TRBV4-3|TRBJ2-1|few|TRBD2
CASSQRLGLAGDYYNEQFF
TGCGCCAGCAGCCAACGCCTAGGACTAGCGGGGGACTACTACAATGAGCAGTTCTTC
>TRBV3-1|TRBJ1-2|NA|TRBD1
CASSPGTGSYYGYTF
TGTGCCAGCAGTCCCGGGACAGGGTCTTACTATGGCTACACCTTC
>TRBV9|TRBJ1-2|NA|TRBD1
CASGDDREDGHTF
TGTGCCAGCGGCGACGACAGGGAGGATGGCCACACCTTC
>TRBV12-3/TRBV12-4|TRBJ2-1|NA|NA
CASSPGDLYNEQFF
TGTGCCAGCAGTCCCGGGGACCTCTACAATGAGCAGTTCTTC
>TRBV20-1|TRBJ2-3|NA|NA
CSATRGRGRGPRDTQYF
TGCAGTGCCACCCGTGGGAGGGGGCGGGGTCCGAGAGATACGCAGTATTTT
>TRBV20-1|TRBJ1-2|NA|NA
CSARDSASWPYGYTF
TGCAGTGCTAGAGATTCGGCGTCCTGGCCCTATGGCTACACCTTC
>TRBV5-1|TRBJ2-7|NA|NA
CASSLGQVLIDEQYF
TGCGCCAGCAGCTTGGGGCAGGTTCTTATCGACGAGCAGTACTTC
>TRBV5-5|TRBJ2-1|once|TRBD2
CASSISGSSNEQFF
TGTGCCAGCAGTATTAGCGGGAGTAGCAATGAGCAGTTCTTC
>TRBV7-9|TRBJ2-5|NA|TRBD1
CASSGGTGRQETQYF
TGTGCCAGCAGCGGAGGGACAGGGAGACAAGAGACCCAGTACTTC
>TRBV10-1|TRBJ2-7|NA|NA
CASSKQGPIYNEQYF
TGCGCCAGCAGTAAGCAGGGGCCCATCTACAATGAGCAGTACTTC
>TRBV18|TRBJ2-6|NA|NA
CASSPTTGISGANVLTF
TGTGCCAGCTCACCGACGACAGGAATCTCTGGGGCCAACGTCCTGACTTTC
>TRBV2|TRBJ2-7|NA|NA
CAKQVHNEQYF
TGTGCCAAACAGGTCCACAATGAGCAGTACTTC
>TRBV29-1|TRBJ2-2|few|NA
CSVERTNTGELFF
TGCAGCGTTGAACGGACAAACACCGGGGAGCTGTTTTTT
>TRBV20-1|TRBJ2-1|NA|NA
CSARDVAVGEYGNEQFF
TGCAGTGCTAGAGATGTGGCGGTGGGAGAATACGGGAATGAGCAGTTCTTC
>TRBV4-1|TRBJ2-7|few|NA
CASSQDRGRVYEQYF
TGCGCCAGCAGCCAAGATAGGGGGAGGGTTTACGAGCAGTACTTC